The 15 T cell receptor beta chains reported below all come from one sample, sequenced in a study of shared clonotypes between healthy human individuals. Method: immunoSEQ multiplex PCR; TCRdb's copy keeps in-frame clones and lacks some. The sample yields 400,000 to 600,000 clones, 75% to 80% seen once. Sequenced sample: PBMCs. The source is a woman aged 40 to 49 in good health. Some clones in this sample may be carry-over from other donors' samples.

J is TRBJ1-2 and V is TRBV6-4, with 8 bases matching TRBD1. The CDR3 spans 13 residues. Germline values: CDR1 MRHNA, CDR2 SNTAGT. J gave up 8 bases and V 4 bases, and 6 bases lay outside the gene matches. This CDR3 reads CASSADRDGGYTF. CDR3 in DNA: TGTGCCAGCAGTGCGGACAGGGATGGCGGCTACACCTTC.

J is TRBJ1-2 and V is TRBV4-3; D is uncertain. CDR1 is LGHNA, CDR2 YSLEER, per germline. Trimming removed 1 base from V and 3 bases from J, with 12 bases in between. The CDR3 length is 15 residues. The chain's CDR3 is CASSQVGSRDYGYTF. The DNA of the CDR3 is TGCGCCAGCAGCCAAGTGGGCAGTCGGGACTATGGCTACACCTTC.

The CDR3 here is CATSRDLSGYEQYF. The CDR3 coding sequence is TGTGCCACCAGCAGAGATTTGTCGGGTTACGAGCAGTACTTC. The rearrangement joins TRBV15 to TRBJ2-7; D is ambiguous. V was trimmed by 0 bases and J by 4 bases, leaving 10 bases between them. The CDR3 loop spans 14 amino acids. Germline CDR1 reads LNHNV; CDR2 reads YYDKDF (reference sequence).

This sequence joins TRBV19 and TRBJ2-5; D gene unclear. Trimming removed 9 bases from V and 4 bases from J, with 15 bases in between. Germline assignment: CDR1 LNHDA and CDR2 SQIVND (reference sequence). The CDR3 runs to 13 residues. The chain's CDR3 is CASSDQYRETQYF. CDR3 bases: TGTGCCAGCTCGGACCAGTACCGAGAGACCCAGTACTTC.

CDR3 amino acids: CASRFQGSSYEQYF. The DNA of the CDR3 is TGTGCCAGCAGGTTTCAGGGGAGCTCCTACGAGCAGTACTTC. The chain links TRBV5-4 to TRBJ2-7; D is possibly TRBD1 (6 bases). Germline CDR1 is SGHNT and CDR2 is YYREEE (reference sequence). The CDR3 runs 14 residues. Trimming stripped 5 bases from V and 0 bases from J, with 12 bases between.

This chain joins TRBV6-4 and TRBJ1-2, with 8 bases aligning to TRBD1. Looked up from germline, CDR1 is MRHNA and CDR2 is SNTAGT. There are 14 residues in the CDR3. The V and J ends lost 9 bases and 6 bases, in that order; junction bases with no gene match: 12. CDR3 loop: CARPSDRGDDGYTF. The CDR3 coding sequence is TGTGCCAGACCTTCTGACAGGGGTGACGATGGCTACACCTTC.

CDR3 amino acids: CASSPSSANYNEQFF. CDR3 in DNA: TGCGCCAGCAGTCCGTCTAGCGCAAACTACAATGAGCAGTTCTTC. The gene calls are TRBV10-1 and TRBJ2-1, with D possibly TRBD2 on 6 matching bases. The CDR3 is made up of 15 amino acids. Trimming removed 5 bases at V and 3 bases at J, with 14 bases between. From germline, CDR1 is WNHNN and CDR2 SYGVQD (reference sequence).

The chain couples TRBV6-1 to TRBJ2-3; 13 bases match TRBD2. The germline gives CDR1 MNHNS, CDR2 SASEGT. This CDR3 has 17 residues. J was trimmed by 4 bases and V by 4 bases; bases with no gene match: 8. The CDR3 sequence is CASSGLLAGGPSDTQYF. CDR3 sequence (DNA): TGTGCCAGCAGTGGCCTACTAGCGGGAGGGCCGTCAGATACGCAGTATTTT.

In its sample, this clone was seen a few times. The rearrangement joins TRBV5-1 to TRBJ2-3; 12 bases agree with TRBD2. Germline V CDR1 and CDR2: SGHRS, YFSETQ. J lost 4 bases, V lost 3 bases, and 3 bases had no gene match. This CDR3 has 15 residues. The CDR3 DNA reads TGCGCCAGCAGCTGGACTAGCGGGATGTCAGATACGCAGTATTTT. Protein sequence: CASSWTSGMSDTQYF.

On this clone itself: Other DNA sequences in the same sample also yield this CDR3. The chain recombines TRBV19 with TRBJ2-1, with 12 bases that match TRBD2. Germline V gene sequence: CDR1 LNHDA, CDR2 SQIVND (reference sequence). The CDR3 length is 15 residues. Trimming at V came to 3 bases and at J to 4 bases, leaving 1 base not matched to a gene. The CDR3 loop is CASSIGTSGYNEQFF. The CDR3 DNA sequence: TGTGCCAGTAGTATCGGGACTAGCGGGTACAATGAGCAGTTCTTC.

The chain has TRBV6-1 and TRBJ1-3; 10 nucleotides line up with TRBD1. The CDR3 consists of 15 residues. J gave up 4 bases and V 6 bases, and 6 bases lay outside the gene matches. Germline V gives CDR1 MNHNS, CDR2 SASEGT. CDR3 amino acids: CASSPGTGEGNTIYF. CDR3 sequence (DNA): TGTGCCAGCAGCCCCGGGACAGGGGAAGGAAACACCATATATTTT.

Points on this clone: With a much larger clone just one base away, this may be a read error. V gene TRBV6-5 combines with J gene TRBJ2-1; D is perhaps TRBD2 (6 bases). In germline, CDR1 is MNHEY, CDR2 SVGAGI. Trimming took off 5 bases at V and 1 base at J, with 9 bases between the two ends. The CDR3 is made up of 14 amino acids. The CDR3: CASSPSGSYNEQFF. DNA for the CDR3: TGTGCCAGCAGTCCCAGCGGGTCCTACAATGAGCAGTTCTTC.

This clone was counted many times. The chain links TRBV7-8 to TRBJ1-3; D is undetermined. The CDR3 covers 18 residues. V lost 4 bases and J 0 bases, leaving 19 bases between the germline ends. Germline assignment: CDR1 SGHVS and CDR2 FQNEAQ. CDR3 DNA: TGTGCCAGCAGCTCCAGGACTAGAGGCGGAAGCTCTGGAAACACCATATATTTT. Its protein product is CASSSRTRGGSSGNTIYF.

CDR3 in DNA: TGTGCCAGCTTAGCGTCCCAAAGCTCCTACGAGCAGTACTTC. This translates into CASLASQSSYEQYF. J is TRBJ2-7 and V is TRBV6-6; D perhaps matches TRBD2 (5 bases). CDR1 and CDR2 (germline): MNHNY, SVGAGI (reference sequence). This CDR3 is built from 14 residues. The ends were cut back, 8 bases at V and 0 bases at J, with 14 bases in the middle.

This clone appeared many times. The gene calls are TRBV7-2 and TRBJ2-7; 8 bases line up with TRBD2. Per the germline V gene, CDR1 is SGHTA and CDR2 is FQGNSA. The CDR3 loop spans 19 amino acids. The ends lost 5 bases at V and 0 bases at J; junction bases unmatched: 18. The CDR3 region is CASSPGGGAGVITSYEQYF. In DNA form, the CDR3 reads TGTGCCAGCAGCCCAGGAGGGGGAGCGGGGGTTATTACCTCCTACGAGCAGTACTTC.